This T cell receptor (beta chain) is drawn from a study of blood T cell repertoires in COVID-19. Study-level background: Sites in the United States, Italy and Spain provided acute and convalescent COVID-19 samples.

Generated by immunoSEQ multiplex PCR, the TCRdb table keeps only in-frame clones and is missing some. The data show roughly 300,000 clones, approximately 90% seen once. This CDR3 has 14 amino acids. Looked up from germline, CDR1 is LGHDT and CDR2 is YNNKEL (reference sequence). After removal of 4 bases from V and 7 bases from J, the junction contained 7 bases not matched to a gene. The clonotype comes from a woman between 18 and 29 years old who had recovered from COVID-19. What was sequenced was PBMCs or T cells enriched from blood (not recorded which). The chain has TRBV3-1 (or the pseudogene TRBV3-2) and TRBJ1-2; 9 bases align to TRBD1. The CDR3 sequence is CASSLGTGWSGYTF. For the CDR3, the DNA is TGTGCCAGCAGCCTTGGGACAGGGTGGAGTGGCTACACCTTC.